This T cell receptor (beta chain) stems from a study of blood T cells in healthy people across ages. Study observations and caveats: Diversity estimates drawn from one million T cells were deemed underestimates. When set beside aged donors, long-lived donors presented more naive CD4+ cells and higher diversity.

There are 14 residues in the CDR3. From germline, CDR1 is SEHNR and CDR2 FQNEAQ (reference sequence). The ends lost 7 bases at V and 5 bases at J; junction bases unmatched: 10. PCR was performed a second time for about 7 to 11 cycles using a sample-barcoded 5' primer and a J-beta primer mix. Tags on each cDNA molecule came from a template-switch adaptor with 12 random nucleotides. MiXCR, applied by TCRdb to the 5' RACE reads, yields one record per CDR3 protein. In the table there are 1.5 million to 2 million distinct CDR3 sequences, about 35% of which are singletons. This clonotype was observed a few times. What it binds is not known.

The origin of this receptor is a woman aged 30 to 39 in good health. Sequenced input: blood. The chain combines TRBV7-9 with TRBJ2-7; 8 nucleotides align to TRBD1. CDR3 sequence reads: CASNTLGQGHEQYF. CDR3 coding DNA: TGTGCCAGCAACACCTTAGGACAGGGCCACGAGCAGTACTTC.